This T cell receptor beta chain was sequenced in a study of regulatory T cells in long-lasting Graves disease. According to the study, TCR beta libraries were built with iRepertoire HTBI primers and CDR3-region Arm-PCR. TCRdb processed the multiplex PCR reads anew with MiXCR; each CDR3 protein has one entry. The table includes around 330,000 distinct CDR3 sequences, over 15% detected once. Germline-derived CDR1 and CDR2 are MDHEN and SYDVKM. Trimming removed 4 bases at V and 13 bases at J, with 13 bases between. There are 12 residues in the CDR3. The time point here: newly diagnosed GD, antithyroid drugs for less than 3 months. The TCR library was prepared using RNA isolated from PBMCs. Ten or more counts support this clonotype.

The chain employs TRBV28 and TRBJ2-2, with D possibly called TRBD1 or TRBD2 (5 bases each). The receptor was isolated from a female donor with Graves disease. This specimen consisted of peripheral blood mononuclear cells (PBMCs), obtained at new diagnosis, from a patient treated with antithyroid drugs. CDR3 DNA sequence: TGTGCCAGCAGTTCGGGACGGCTCGGGCTGTTTTTT. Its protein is CASSSGRLGLFF.